Included here is one T cell receptor (beta chain) sequence, with context. Only in-frame clones appear in the TCRdb table, and some are missing; sequencing was by immunoSEQ multiplex PCR. The sample comprises about 26,000 clones, 80% to 90% of which are singletons, and more than 0.95% rests with the top ten. The trim removed 2 bases at V and 2 bases at J, leaving 2 bases unmatched. Germline CDR1 SGHTA, CDR2 FQGTGA. The CDR3 covers 15 residues. The record originates from a study of human CD4 T cells and Enterobacteriaceae. All CD4+ cells other than CD45RA+CCR7+CD95- naive cells were sorted as memory, over 95% pure.

Sequencing input: memory CD4+ T cells from blood. The receptor's source is a human donor in good health. V and J are TRBV7-3 and TRBJ2-1; 8 bases map to TRBD1. The CDR3 loop is CASSLSGGAYNEQFF. The CDR3 DNA follows: TGTGCCAGCAGCTTATCAGGGGGCGCCTACAATGAGCAGTTCTTC.